This TCR beta chain stems from a study of shared clonotypes between healthy human individuals (dated by TCRdb to about 2020). Turning to the overall study: The cohort comprised a couple of women and a few men aged 18 to 49 years. The study deeply sequenced blood TCR repertoires of about 5 healthy adults to estimate repertoire size and the extent of clonotype sharing between individuals. Libraries were prepared and TCR repertoires were sequenced by different laboratories using diverse techniques, in order to increase sequencing depth and limit assay-specific biases. Leukapheresis yielded between about 0.8 and 8.9 billion PBMCs per donor.

Concerning this clone: It has no known antigen specificity. Base qualities were left out, and no much larger clone turns up one base away.

Paper-wide results and their limitations: Based on pairwise subsampling, the degree of clonotype sharing among donors was expected to be affected by sequencing depth. Because the study included a small number of donors, the genetic and exposure-history diversity represented was limited. Sampling was limited to blood, and TCR repertoires in tissue likely differ from TCR repertoires in blood.

Ends trimmed: V by 6 bases, J by 3 bases; bases unmatched to a gene: 4. The CDR3, cysteine through phenylalanine, is 13 amino acids long. CDR3 DNA is the only sequence kept; it has 39 bases, read in frame from the first base. Via the germline V gene, CDR1 is ENHRY and CDR2 SYGVKD. The donors were healthy, HIV-negative adults who had no recently reported acute infections or vaccinations. Every donor was a Caucasian adult living in Nashville, Tennessee, USA. In the unsorted samples, approximately 85 million PBMCs were counted, and genomic DNA was extracted using the QIAamp DNA Blood Mini kit. Blood was obtained by leukapheresis, after which PBMCs were separated by Ficoll-Histopaque density gradient centrifugation and cryopreserved in liquid nitrogen vapor phase. Using the deep immunoSEQ assay, TCR CDR3 regions were amplified from genomic DNA by multiplex PCR. Genomic DNA extracted from each cell subset was distributed evenly over all wells of several immunoSEQ 96-well plates, and each plate served as one replicate. Each replicate PCR for unsorted PBMC received roughly 290 ng genomic DNA, equal to about 30,000 T cell genomes. Ten immunoSEQ deep assay plates were used to sequence unsorted PBMC genomic DNA. Purified libraries were measured with a Qubit 3.0 fluorometer, size-checked on a Bioanalyzer 2100, and measured again with the KAPA Library Quantification kit. Every immunoSEQ 96-well plate was sequenced on a separate single-read 150-cycle Illumina NextSeq 550 flow cell. The original pipeline was this. The immunoSEQ output contained only junctional sequences without quality scores, so filtering could not match that applied to full-length reads. Sequences were annotated with PyIR, a Python wrapper for IgBLAST v1.9, using IMGT germline references to assign V/J genes and CDR3. Any read was removed if the V/J assignment was weak (E-value above 1e-6), the CDR3 was missing, or the read contained stop codons, out-of-frame junctions, or ambiguous translated residues. V3J clonotypes were defined by identical inferred V gene, J gene, and CDR3 amino acid sequence. Percentage overlap between repertoires was calculated by dividing the number of shared unique clonotypes by the size of the smaller repertoire. Repertoire richness was assessed with RTK rarefaction, the Chao1 estimator, and Recon v2.1 estimates of unobserved clonotypes. Imported from immuneACCESS, the table was reduced by TCRdb to in-frame sequences with V and J called. These copies leave out some clones; in studies compared against another copy, an unresolved V gene accounts for under half, and the cause of the remainder is not known. V and J calls plus clone size are reproduced from that table; the DNA served to infer D and trimming. The sample has roughly 490,000 clones on record, roughly four fifths of them singletons. The top ten constitute 10% to 15% of the sample.

Sequencing was carried out using PBMCs. The receptor comes from a woman aged 40 to 50 in good health. Some clones in this sample may be carry-over from other donors' samples. The sequence links TRBV10-3 to TRBJ1-1; TRBD1 fits 7 bases in the junction. In nucleotide form, the sequence is TGTGCCATCAGACAAACAGGGGACACTGAAGCTTTCTTT. Its product reads: CAIRQTGDTEAFF.